Listed below are T cell receptor beta chains from one sample, sequenced in a study of cytomegalovirus exposure and HLA in healthy donors. Sequencing was performed with immunoSEQ multiplex PCR; in TCRdb, only in-frame clones are kept and a portion is missing. Of roughly 190,000 clones listed, nearly 80% were seen once; the top ten hold roughly 2.7%. Sample: PBMCs. The receptors derive from a female donor in good health and CMV-seronegative. Both conserved end residues are part of each CDR3. A D gene is named only where the DNA matches it firmly. Part of the rows lack a size; the others show once, few, many or a class for expanded clones.

j_gene	abundance	d_gene	v_gene	CDR3nt	CDR3aa
TRBJ1-4	once	TRBD1	TRBV19	TGTGCCAGTAGTATGGACAGGGGGTTCGCTAATGAAAAACTGTTTTTT	CASSMDRGFANEKLFF
TRBJ1-5	.	TRBD1	TRBV19	TGTGCCAGTAGCGCAGGGGGTAGAAATCAGCCCCAGCATTTT	CASSAGGRNQPQHF
TRBJ1-1	.	.	TRBV21-1	TGTGCCAGCAGCCCTAAGGGGGAAAACACTGAAGCTTTCTTT	CASSPKGENTEAFF
TRBJ2-3	.	.	TRBV18	TGTGCCAGCTCACCGTCAATGGATACGCAGTATTTT	CASSPSMDTQYF
TRBJ1-4	.	.	TRBV7-2	TGTGCCAGCAGCTTAGGAACAGGGCAAACTAATGAAAAACTGTTTTTT	CASSLGTGQTNEKLFF
TRBJ1-2	few	.	TRBV7-9	TGTGCCAGCGTCCCGGGGACGGGAGGCTATGGCTACACCTTC	CASVPGTGGYGYTF
TRBJ2-2	.	.	TRBV12-5	TGTGCTAGTGGTCCGAGGCCGGTTTCGACCGGGGAGCTGTTTTTT	CASGPRPVSTGELFF
TRBJ2-7	.	TRBD2	TRBV7-9	TGTTCCAGCAGCTCGACCTCTAGCGGGAGGGGCGAGCAGTACTTC	CSSSSTSSGRGEQYF
TRBJ2-2	once	.	TRBV7-9	TGTTCCAGCAGCTTGGACAGGAACACCGGGGAGCTGTTTTTT	CSSSLDRNTGELFF
TRBJ1-5	once	TRBD1	TRBV18	TGTGCCAGCTCACTTGACTTGGACAGGGGTCAGCCCCAGCATTTT	CASSLDLDRGQPQHF
TRBJ1-5	.	.	TRBV19	TGTGCCAGTAGCCAAAGACGGGGAGGTCAGCCCCAGCATTTT	CASSQRRGGQPQHF
TRBJ2-1	.	.	TRBV30	TGTGCCTGGAGTGTACGCGGATCCATCTACAATGAGCAGTTCTTC	CAWSVRGSIYNEQFF
TRBJ1-2	.	.	TRBV25-1	TGTGCCAGCAGTGATAAGATAGGAGGGGCTAGAGGCTACACCTTC	CASSDKIGGARGYTF
TRBJ1-2	.	.	TRBV7-9	TGTTCCAGCAGCTTGTGGCTTGATGGCTACACCTTC	CSSSLWLDGYTF
TRBJ2-1	.	.	TRBV18	TGTGCCAGCTCACCTGAACGAGTTGAGCAGTTCTTC	CASSPERVEQFF
TRBJ2-5	.	.	TRBV7-2	TGTGCCAGCACTAAACCCGCGGGCGGGACGGAGACCCAGTACTTC	CASTKPAGGTETQYF
TRBJ2-2	.	.	TRBV29-1	TGCAGCGTTGGAGGTACCGGGGAGCTGTTTTTT	CSVGGTGELFF
TRBJ2-7	.	TRBD2	TRBV5-6	TGTGCCAGCAGCTCCGGACTAGCGGGTAGGGTCGAGCAGTACTTC	CASSSGLAGRVEQYF
TRBJ2-5	.	.	TRBV5-4	TGTGCCAGCAGCCCTGGGTTGGCGGTCAAAGAGACCCAGTACTTC	CASSPGLAVKETQYF
TRBJ2-3	.	.	TRBV29-1	TGCAGCGTTGAAGGAGCCGCTGGTAGCACAGATACGCAGTATTTT	CSVEGAAGSTDTQYF
TRBJ2-2	.	TRBD2	TRBV9	TGTGCCAGCAGCCCCGGGCCAGCGGGAGGGCCCGGGGAGCTGTTTTTT	CASSPGPAGGPGELFF
TRBJ1-2	.	TRBD1	TRBV29-1	TGCAGCGCAACCGCGGGACAGGCCTATGGCTACACCTTC	CSATAGQAYGYTF
TRBJ1-1	.	TRBD1	TRBV27	TGTGCCAGCAGTTTAAGAGCAGGGGGACCCACTGAAGCTTTCTTT	CASSLRAGGPTEAFF
TRBJ1-2	.	.	TRBV9	TGTGCCAGCAGCGTAGGCGTGAGGAGTGAGGGCCGCGGCTACACCTTC	CASSVGVRSEGRGYTF
TRBJ1-5	.	TRBD1	TRBV2	TGTGCCAGCAGCCCACAGGGGGATCAGCCCCAGCATTTT	CASSPQGDQPQHF
TRBJ2-2	.	.	TRBV9	TGTGCCAGCAGCGTCGGCACCGGGGAGCTGTTTTTT	CASSVGTGELFF
TRBJ2-5	.	TRBD2	TRBV28	TGTGCCAGCAGTGAAGCGGGAGGGCAAGGGACCCAGTACTTC	CASSEAGGQGTQYF
TRBJ2-1	.	TRBD1	TRBV9	TGTGCCAGCAGCGTAGGGGGACAGGGGGCAGGTGAGCAGTTCTTC	CASSVGGQGAGEQFF
TRBJ1-2	.	.	TRBV7-9	TGTGCCAGCAGCTTAGATGGGCAGGGTGATGGCTACACCTTC	CASSLDGQGDGYTF
TRBJ2-7	.	TRBD2	TRBV2	TGTGCCAGCAGAAATAGCGGGAGCTCCTACGAGCAGTACTTC	CASRNSGSSYEQYF
TRBJ1-4	once	.	TRBV4-1	TGCGCCAGCAGCTCTCGCAAGGGAGGGGGAGACTTAACTAATGAAAAACTGTTTTTT	CASSSRKGGGDLTNEKLFF
TRBJ2-5	.	TRBD2	TRBV28	TGTGCCAGCAGGCCGGGGGGAGAGACCCAGTACTTC	CASRPGGETQYF
TRBJ2-1	once	TRBD1	TRBV28	TGTGCCAGTCGGGACAGTTGGAATGAGCAGTTCTTC	CASRDSWNEQFF
TRBJ2-4	.	.	TRBV10-3	TGTGCCATCAGGGACACAAACATTCAGTACTTC	CAIRDTNIQYF
TRBJ1-5	.	TRBD1	TRBV29-1	TGCAGCGTTACAGGGGCGAATCAGCCCCAGCATTTT	CSVTGANQPQHF
TRBJ2-1	.	.	TRBV7-8	TGTGCCAGCAGCCCCGACAGGCTCACCTACAATGAGCAGTTCTTC	CASSPDRLTYNEQFF
TRBJ1-1	.	.	TRBV5-1	TGCGCCAGCAGCAAGTTCCCTCTTGGGGCAGGGGCGACGACTGAAGCTTTCTTT	CASSKFPLGAGATTEAFF
TRBJ1-2	.	.	TRBV6-5	TGTGCCAGCAGTTTACTTACCCGGGGGAGCAACTATGGCTACACCTTC	CASSLLTRGSNYGYTF
TRBJ2-7	few	.	TRBV4-2	TGTGCCAGCAGCCAAGAATGGCGGTCTACGAGTGAGCAGTACTTC	CASSQEWRSTSEQYF
TRBJ2-6	.	TRBD1	TRBV29-1	TGCAGCGTACGGGACAGGGACTCTGGGGCCAACGTCCTGACTTTC	CSVRDRDSGANVLTF
TRBJ1-1	.	TRBD1	TRBV27	TGTGCCAGCAGCCCCAGGCAGGGGGTAACTGAAGCTTTCTTT	CASSPRQGVTEAFF
TRBJ2-5	.	.	TRBV5-1	TGCGCCAGCAGCCCCCAGCGAACACAAGAGACCCAGTACTTC	CASSPQRTQETQYF
TRBJ2-7	.	TRBD2	TRBV15	TGTGCCACCAGCAGAACCCCGGGACTAGAATCTCGCGAGCAGTACTTC	CATSRTPGLESREQYF
TRBJ1-2	.	TRBD1	TRBV4-1	TGCGCCAGCAGCCAACCACCGACAGGGAACTATGGCTACACCTTC	CASSQPPTGNYGYTF
TRBJ2-7	.	.	TRBV11-2	TGTGCCAGCAGCACCCCAGGGAGGCACGAGCAGTACTTC	CASSTPGRHEQYF
TRBJ2-7	.	.	TRBV28	TGTGCCAGCCAGCGGTTCTTCTCCTACGAGCAGTACTTC	CASQRFFSYEQYF
TRBJ2-1	.	.	TRBV5-1	TGCGCCAGCAGCTCCCGTCATGAGCAGTTCTTC	CASSSRHEQFF
TRBJ2-5	.	.	TRBV2	TGTGCCAGCAGTGAAGGAATAGCTGGGCCAGGGGCCCAGTACTTC	CASSEGIAGPGAQYF
TRBJ2-1	.	TRBD2	TRBV11-2	TGTGCCAGCAGCCCGAGACCTGGGGGGGGTGAGCAGTTCTTC	CASSPRPGGGEQFF
TRBJ2-1	.	.	TRBV12-5	TGTGCTAGCGGTTCGTCCCCCGGGACAATTAATGAGCAGTTCTTC	CASGSSPGTINEQFF
TRBJ2-7	.	.	TRBV30	TGTGCCTGCCGCACTAGCAGTTACGAGCAGTACTTC	CACRTSSYEQYF
TRBJ2-5	.	TRBD2	TRBV10-3	TGTGCCATCAGTGTTAGCGGGCAGGAGACCCAGTACTTC	CAISVSGQETQYF